This TCR beta chain was recovered during a study of identical twins. TCRdb re-analysed the 5' RACE reads in MiXCR, keeping a single row per CDR3 protein. The sample has 450,000 to 650,000 distinct CDR3 sequences; 9.6% are singletons. These data also formed part of another study, on yellow fever vaccine responses in identical twins.

The receptor was derived from a woman under 30 in good health. Sequenced material: PBMCs.

CDR3 in amino acids: CASSSVGGTEAFF. The CDR3 DNA reads TGTGCCAGCAGCTCCGTAGGGGGCACTGAAGCTTTCTTT. The V call is TRBV9, the J call TRBJ1-1, with D maybe TRBD1 (6 bases). V gave up 4 bases and J gave up 4 bases, with 11 bases separating them. CDR1 is SGDLS, CDR2 YYNGEE, per germline. The CDR3 spans 13 residues.